This T cell receptor (beta chain) was sequenced in a study of blood T cells in healthy people across ages. Points on this clonotype: What it recognizes is unknown.

This CDR3 spans 16 amino acids. The germline gives CDR1 SGHAT, CDR2 FQNNGV. Between the trimmed V and J ends, which lost 7 bases and 7 bases, there was a span of 23 bases. Study findings and constraints: The CMV status of each donor remained undetermined, and this could have confounded shifts in expanded clonotypes. Compared with aged donors, long-lived donors showed fewer expanded clones, suggesting selection.

Primed by a sample-barcoded 5' primer and a J-beta primer mix, a second PCR proceeded for roughly 6 to 12 cycles. Each of the samples gave a minimum of 2.5 million paired-end reads that contained CDR3. TCRdb reanalysed the 5' RACE reads using MiXCR and keeps one entry per CDR3 protein. The data show 710,000 or so distinct CDR3 sequences, 22% seen once. The rearrangement uses TRBV11-2 and TRBJ1-5; D gene ambiguous. Sequencing was performed on blood. This TCR was recovered from a man aged 70 or older in good health. DNA of the CDR3: TGTGCCAGCATCCCGAGAGTCCCCAACGCCGGCCAGCCCCAGCATTTT. It codes for CASIPRVPNAGQPQHF.